The clone carrying this TCR beta chain was seen a single time. Stated time point: pretreatment peripheral blood. The data were obtained in a study of PD-L1 blockade in urothelial cancer. Method: immunoSEQ multiplex PCR; TCRdb's copy keeps in-frame clones and lacks some. The sample has about 56,000 clones; 85% to 90% are singletons. The sample in question was PBMCs, obtained around atezolizumab (anti-PD-L1) treatment. This receptor was identified in a man between 65 and 80 years old with urothelial cancer.

The CDR3 region is CASSIVRQGSQFF. The CDR3 DNA reads as TGTGCCAGTAGTATCGTAAGGCAGGGATCACAGTTCTTC. The J gene is TRBJ2-1, the V gene TRBV19, with D possibly TRBD1 on 5 matching bases. V shed 3 bases and J shed 13 bases, with 16 bases lying between them. Germline CDR1 is LNHDA and CDR2 is SQIVND (reference sequence). The CDR3 runs 13 residues.